This TCR beta chain originates from a study of sequential checkpoint blockade in melanoma. Study overall: After both sequences, patients received maintenance nivolumab. DNA from about a hundred pretreatment tumor samples underwent TCRβ immunosequencing. After nivolumab or ipilimumab alone, over 20 patients had week-13 rebiopsies.

Treatment given: randomized to nivolumab then ipilimumab (arm A) or the reverse (arm B). Study-wide results and caveats: Pretreatment TIL clonality tracked with response in the nivolumab-first arm.

TCRdb keeps only in-frame clones here, not all; method: immunoSEQ multiplex PCR. The sample lists roughly 7,000 clones, roughly 30% occurring once. Concerning this clone: What it binds is not known.

The germline CDR1 and CDR2 sequences are GTSNPN and SVGIG (reference sequence). Trimming pared 1 base from V and 8 bases from J, leaving 11 bases between. This CDR3 is built from 13 residues. Sequenced material: tumor tissue (inferred from file names), taken from a patient given nivolumab and ipilimumab in sequence. The receptor comes from a human donor with melanoma. J is TRBJ1-4 and V is TRBV30; TRBD1 is a possible D gene (6 bases). CDR3 loop: CAWSAGGPEKLFF. The CDR3, as DNA: TGTGCCTGGAGTGCCGGGGGGCCGGAAAAACTGTTTTTT.